The following is a TCR beta chain sequence with its context. Repertoires were generated with immunoSEQ multiplex PCR, while TCRdb's copy carries only in-frame clones and drops some. This table holds under 50,000 clones, 89% found once. Trimming left V 1 base short and J 0 bases short, with 4 bases between. The CDR3 consists of 14 residues. Germline CDR1 reads SEHNR; CDR2 reads FQNEAQ (reference sequence). This sample is drawn from a study of T cell changes during pregnancy in multiple sclerosis. This sample comprised CD4+ T cells from peripheral blood mononuclear cells, obtained after pregnancy. The receptor was derived from a female donor with multiple sclerosis, enrolled in a pregnancy study. J is TRBJ1-3 and V is TRBV7-9; D gene unclear. In DNA, the CDR3 is TGTGCCAGCAGCTTAGACAGCTCTGGAAACACCATATATTTT. Amino acid sequence: CASSLDSSGNTIYF.